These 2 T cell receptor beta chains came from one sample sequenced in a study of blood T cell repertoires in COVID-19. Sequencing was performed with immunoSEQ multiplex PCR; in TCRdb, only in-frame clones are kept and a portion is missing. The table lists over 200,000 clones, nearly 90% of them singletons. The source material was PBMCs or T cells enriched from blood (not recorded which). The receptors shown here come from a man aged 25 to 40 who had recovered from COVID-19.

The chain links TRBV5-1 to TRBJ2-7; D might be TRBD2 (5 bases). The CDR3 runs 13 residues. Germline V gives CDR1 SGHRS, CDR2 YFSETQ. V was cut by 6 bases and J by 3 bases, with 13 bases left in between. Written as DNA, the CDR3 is TGCGCCAGCAACCCCTCCGAGGGCTACGAGCAGTACTTC. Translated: CASNPSEGYEQYF. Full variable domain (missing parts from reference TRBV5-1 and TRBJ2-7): KAGVTQTPRYLIKTRGQQVTLSCSPISGHRSVSWYQQTPGQGLQFLFEYFSETQRNKGNFPGRFSGRQFSNSRSEMNVSTLELGDSALYLCASNPSEGYEQYFGPGTRLTVT.

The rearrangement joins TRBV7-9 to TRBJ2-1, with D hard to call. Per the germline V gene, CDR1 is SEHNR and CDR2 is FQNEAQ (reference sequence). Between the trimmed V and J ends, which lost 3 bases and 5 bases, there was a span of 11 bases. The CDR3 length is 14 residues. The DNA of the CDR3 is TGTGCCAGCAGCTTCGAGGCGGATGACAATGAGCAGTTCTTC. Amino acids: CASSFEADDNEQFF.